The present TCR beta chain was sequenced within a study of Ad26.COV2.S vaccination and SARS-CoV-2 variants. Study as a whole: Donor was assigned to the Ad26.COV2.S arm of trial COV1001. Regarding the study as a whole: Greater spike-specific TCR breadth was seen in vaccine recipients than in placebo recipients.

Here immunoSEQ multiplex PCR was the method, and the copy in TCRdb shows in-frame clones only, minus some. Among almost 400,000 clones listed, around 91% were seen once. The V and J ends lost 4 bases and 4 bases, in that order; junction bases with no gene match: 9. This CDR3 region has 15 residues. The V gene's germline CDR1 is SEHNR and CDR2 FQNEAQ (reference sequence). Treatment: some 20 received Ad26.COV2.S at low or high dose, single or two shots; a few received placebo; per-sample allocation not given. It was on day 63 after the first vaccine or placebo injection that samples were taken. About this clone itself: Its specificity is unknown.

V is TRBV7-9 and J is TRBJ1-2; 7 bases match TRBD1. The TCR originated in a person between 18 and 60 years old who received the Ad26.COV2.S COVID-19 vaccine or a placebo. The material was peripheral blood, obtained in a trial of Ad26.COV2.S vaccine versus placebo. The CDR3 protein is CASSSGQSFFYGYTF. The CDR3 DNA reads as TGTGCCAGCAGCTCGGGACAGTCGTTTTTCTATGGCTACACCTTC.